This TCR beta chain was found in a study of T-cell memory formation after mild COVID-19. Study results and caveats: Most CD4+ clones that shrank were in CM and EM, while CD8+ ones turned up in EMRA.

TCRdb processed the 5' RACE reads anew with MiXCR; each CDR3 protein has one entry. The sample has approximately 45,000 distinct CDR3 sequences; roughly 7.2% are singletons. In its sample, this clonotype is medium-sized (0.01 to 0.1%). Its antigen is not known. This sequence was found in an adult who had mild COVID-19 (a few samples of this study predate the infection). Cell type and time point are not known. Sequencing input: PBMCs or a T cell subset sorted from them (not recorded which).

The CDR3 nucleotides read TGCGCCAGCAGCGTATGGGGCGGGGCCGGCTCCTACGAGCAGTACTTC. This sequence encodes CASSVWGGAGSYEQYF. The genes are TRBV4-3 and TRBJ2-7, with D tentatively TRBD2 (6 bases). The CDR3 covers 16 residues. In germline, CDR1 is LGHNA, CDR2 YSLEER. V dropped 5 bases and J dropped 0 bases, with 17 bases sitting between them.